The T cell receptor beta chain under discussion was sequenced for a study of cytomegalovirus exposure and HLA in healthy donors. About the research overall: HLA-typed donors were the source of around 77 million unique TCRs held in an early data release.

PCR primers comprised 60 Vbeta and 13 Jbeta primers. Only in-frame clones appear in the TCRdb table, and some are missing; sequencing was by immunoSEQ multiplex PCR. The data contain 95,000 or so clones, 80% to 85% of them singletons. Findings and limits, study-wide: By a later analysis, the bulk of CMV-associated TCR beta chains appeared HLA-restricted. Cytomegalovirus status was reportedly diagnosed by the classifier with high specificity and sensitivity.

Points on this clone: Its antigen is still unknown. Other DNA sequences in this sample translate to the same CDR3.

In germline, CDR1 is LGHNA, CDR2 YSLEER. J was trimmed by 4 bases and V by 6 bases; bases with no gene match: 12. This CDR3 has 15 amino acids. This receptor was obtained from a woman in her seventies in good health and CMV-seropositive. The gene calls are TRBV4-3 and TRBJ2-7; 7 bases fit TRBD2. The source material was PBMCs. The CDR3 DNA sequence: TGCGCCAGCAGACCCGGGACGGGGGGAGCGTACGAGCAGTACTTC. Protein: CASRPGTGGAYEQYF.